A single sample is the source of the 14 T cell receptor beta chains below, sequenced in a study of blood T cell repertoires in COVID-19. The assay was immunoSEQ multiplex PCR, and TCRdb's table has in-frame clones only and misses some. Altogether about 210,000 clones are present, 84% being singletons, with the ten largest covering around 2.4%. Source material: peripheral blood. These receptors all come from a man between 40 and 49 years old who had recovered from COVID-19.

The chain employs TRBV9 and TRBJ2-1, with 16 positions matching TRBD2. The CDR3 totals 19 residues. From germline, CDR1 is SGDLS and CDR2 YYNGEE. Unmatched junction bases numbered 9, after V lost 4 bases and J lost 2 bases. CDR3 in amino acids: CASSPRGLAGGGTYNEQFF. CDR3 sequence (DNA): TGTGCCAGCAGCCCCCGGGGACTAGCGGGAGGGGGAACCTACAATGAGCAGTTCTTC.

In its sample, this clone was seen a few times. The chain couples TRBV29-1 to TRBJ2-7, with a weak D call TRBD1 (6 bases). Per germline, CDR1 SQVTM and CDR2 ANQGSEA. V dropped 7 bases and J dropped 3 bases, with 13 bases sitting between them. This CDR3 is 12 amino acids long. The DNA of the CDR3 is TGCAGCGGGCGGACAGAAAACTACGAGCAGTACTTC. This sequence encodes CSGRTENYEQYF.

The genes are TRBV29-1 and TRBJ2-2; perhaps TRBD1 as D (6 bases). CDR1 is SQVTM and CDR2 is ANQGSEA in the germline V gene. With 5 bases removed from V and 7 bases from J, the gap between germline ends came to 11 bases. CDR3 length: 12 amino acids. The CDR3 region is CSVSLGGGELFF. The CDR3 nucleotides read TGCAGCGTTTCCCTAGGGGGCGGGGAGCTGTTTTTT.

This clone was picked up one time. A junction boundary mismatches the germline segment, possibly from a read error. This chain links TRBV7-7 with TRBJ1-4; D not certain. CDR1 is SSHAT and CDR2 is FNYEAQ in the germline V gene (reference sequence). The CDR3 extends over 15 amino acids. The CDR3 protein is CASSLSFATNEKLFF. The CDR3 DNA sequence: TGTGCTAGCAGCTTATCCTTTGCAACTAATGAAAAACTGTTTTTT.

J is TRBJ2-3 and V is TRBV4-3, with 10 bases fitting TRBD2. Germline V gives CDR1 LGHNA, CDR2 YSLEER. With 2 bases clipped from V and 4 bases from J, the junction kept 6 bases outside the gene matches. The CDR3 totals 16 residues. CDR3 sequence reads: CASSQLAGVQPDTQYF. CDR3 sequence (DNA): TGCGCCAGCAGCCAACTAGCGGGAGTCCAGCCAGATACGCAGTATTTT.

The V call is TRBV2, the J call TRBJ2-2; no clear D gene. The germline V gene encodes CDR1 SNHLY and CDR2 FYNNEI. V shed 7 bases and J shed 3 bases, with 9 bases lying between them. This CDR3 has 13 amino acids. The CDR3 sequence is CASNLGYTGELFF. CDR3 coding DNA: TGTGCCAGCAATCTAGGATACACCGGGGAGCTGTTTTTT.

V gene TRBV19 combines with J gene TRBJ1-1; D remains ambiguous. The CDR3 has 16 residues. From germline, CDR1 is LNHDA and CDR2 SQIVND (reference sequence). The germline V and J ends were trimmed by 2 bases and 0 bases, with 13 bases remaining between them. Written as DNA, the CDR3 is TGTGCCAGTAGTATACGCGGACGGAGGGTGAACACTGAAGCTTTCTTT. It yields the protein CASSIRGRRVNTEAFF.

The chain joins TRBV5-1 to TRBJ2-1; TRBD2 might be the D (5 bases). Germline-derived CDR1 and CDR2 are SGHRS and YFSETQ. Trimming took 1 base from V and 0 from J, leaving 8 bases between them. This CDR3 is 15 amino acids long. Written as DNA, the CDR3 is TGCGCCAGCAGCTTGCCGGACTCCTCCTACAATGAGCAGTTCTTC. Translated: CASSLPDSSYNEQFF. Using reference TRBV5-1 and TRBJ2-1 for the parts outside the CDR3, the full variable domain is KAGVTQTPRYLIKTRGQQVTLSCSPISGHRSVSWYQQTPGQGLQFLFEYFSETQRNKGNFPGRFSGRQFSNSRSEMNVSTLELGDSALYLCASSLPDSSYNEQFFGPGTRLTVL.

V is TRBV29-1 and J is TRBJ1-1, with a tentative D call TRBD1 (5 bases). The CDR3 covers 15 residues. V lost 0 bases, J lost 1 base, and 12 bases lay in between. CDR1 and CDR2 (germline): SQVTM, ANQGSEA. DNA of the CDR3: TGCAGCGTTGAAGAAAGGGGAAAGGGGAACACTGAAGCTTTCTTT. Encoded protein: CSVEERGKGNTEAFF.

V and J are TRBV9 and TRBJ1-6; 9 bases agree with TRBD1. With 4 bases clipped from V and 7 bases from J, the junction kept 6 bases outside the gene matches. Looked up from germline, CDR1 is SGDLS and CDR2 is YYNGEE. CDR3 length: 15 amino acids. The CDR3 nucleotides read TGTGCCAGCAGCACCTTACAGGGGGCAAATTCACCCCTCCACTTT. It specifies CASSTLQGANSPLHF.

This clone has a handful of counts. The V and J genes are TRBV7-9 and TRBJ1-2; TRBD1 aligns across 8 bases. The CDR3 extends over 14 amino acids. In germline, CDR1 is SEHNR, CDR2 FQNEAQ (reference sequence). After removal of 4 bases from V and 7 bases from J, the junction contained 8 bases not matched to a gene. As DNA, the CDR3 is TGTGCCAGCAGCTGGAAGGGGACAGGAATTGGCTACACCTTC. Its protein product is CASSWKGTGIGYTF.

V and J are TRBV7-2 and TRBJ2-4; D ambiguous. The V and J ends lost 5 bases and 0 bases respectively, with 11 bases between them. The CDR3 runs to 15 residues. The germline gives CDR1 SGHTA, CDR2 FQGNSA. CDR3 sequence: CASSAAALAKNIQYF. CDR3 in DNA: TGTGCCAGCAGCGCGGCAGCTTTAGCCAAAAACATTCAGTACTTC.

This sequence joins TRBV5-6 and TRBJ1-6; 9 bases are shared with TRBD1. CDR1 and CDR2 from the germline V gene are SGHDT and YYEEEE. The J segment lost 1 base and the V segment lost 4 bases, leaving 6 bases of the junction unmatched. The CDR3 covers 17 residues. This CDR3 is CASSPGDRVSYNSPLHF. CDR3 sequence (DNA): TGTGCCAGCAGCCCGGGGGACAGGGTGTCCTATAATTCACCCCTCCACTTT.

The V and J genes are TRBV6-6 and TRBJ1-2; a weak D match, TRBD1 (5 bases). The CDR3 runs to 13 residues. V shed 4 bases and J shed 8 bases, with 14 bases lying between them. Germline V CDR1 and CDR2: MNHNY, SVGAGI (reference sequence). This CDR3 reads CASSFSGFKGYTF. In nucleotides, the CDR3 is TGTGCCAGCAGTTTTTCAGGGTTTAAAGGCTACACCTTC.